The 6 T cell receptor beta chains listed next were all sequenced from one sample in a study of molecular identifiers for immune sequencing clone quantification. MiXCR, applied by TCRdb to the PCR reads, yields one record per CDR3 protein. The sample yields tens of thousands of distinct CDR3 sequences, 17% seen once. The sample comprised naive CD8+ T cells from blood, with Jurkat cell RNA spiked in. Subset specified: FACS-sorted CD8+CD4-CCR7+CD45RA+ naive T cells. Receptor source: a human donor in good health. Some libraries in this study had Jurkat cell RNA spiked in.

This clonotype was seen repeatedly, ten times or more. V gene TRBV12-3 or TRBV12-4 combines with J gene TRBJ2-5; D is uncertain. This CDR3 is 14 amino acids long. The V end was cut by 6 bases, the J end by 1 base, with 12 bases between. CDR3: CASSPPRTQETQYF. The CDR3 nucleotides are TGTGCCAGCAGCCCGCCTAGGACCCAAGAGACCCAGTACTTC.

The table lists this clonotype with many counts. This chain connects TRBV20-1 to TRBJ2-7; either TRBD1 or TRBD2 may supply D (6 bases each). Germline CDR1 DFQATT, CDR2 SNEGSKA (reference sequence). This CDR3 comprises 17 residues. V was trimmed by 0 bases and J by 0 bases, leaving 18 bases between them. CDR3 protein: CSARDPQGTLGSYEQYF. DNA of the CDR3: TGCAGTGCTAGAGATCCGCAGGGGACTTTGGGCTCCTACGAGCAGTACTTC.

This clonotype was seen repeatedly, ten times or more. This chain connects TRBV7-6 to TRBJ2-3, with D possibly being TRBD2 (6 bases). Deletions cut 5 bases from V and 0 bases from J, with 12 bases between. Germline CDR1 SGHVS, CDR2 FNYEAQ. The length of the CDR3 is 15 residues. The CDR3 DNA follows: TGTGCCAGCAGCCCGGCACTAGCTAGCACAGATACGCAGTATTTT. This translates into CASSPALASTDTQYF. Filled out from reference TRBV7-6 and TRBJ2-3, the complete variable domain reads GAGVSQSPRYKVTKRGQDVALRCDPISGHVSLYWYRQALGQGPEFLTYFNYEAQQDKSGLPNDRFSAERPEGSISTLTIQRTEQRDSAMYRCASSPALASTDTQYFGPGTRLTVL.

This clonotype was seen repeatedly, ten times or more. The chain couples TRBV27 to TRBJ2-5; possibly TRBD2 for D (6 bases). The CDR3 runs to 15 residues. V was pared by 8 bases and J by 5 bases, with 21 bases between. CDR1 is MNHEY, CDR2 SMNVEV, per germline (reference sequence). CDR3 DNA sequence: TGTGCCAGCTACCCTATTGGGGGGAACGGGGAGACCCAGTACTTC. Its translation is CASYPIGGNGETQYF.

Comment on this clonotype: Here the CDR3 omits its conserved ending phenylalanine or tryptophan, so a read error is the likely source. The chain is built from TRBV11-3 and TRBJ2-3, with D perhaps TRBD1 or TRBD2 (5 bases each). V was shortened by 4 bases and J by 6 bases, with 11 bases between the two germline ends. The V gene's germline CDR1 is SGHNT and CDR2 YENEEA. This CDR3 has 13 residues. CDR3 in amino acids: CASSSVWGDTQYY. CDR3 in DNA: TGTGCCAGCAGCTCGGTTTGGGGGGATACGCAGTATTAT.

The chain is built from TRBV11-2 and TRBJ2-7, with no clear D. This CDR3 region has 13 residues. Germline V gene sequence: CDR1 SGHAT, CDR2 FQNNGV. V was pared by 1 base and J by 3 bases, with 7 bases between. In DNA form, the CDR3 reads TGTGCCAGCAGCTTAGGTGCAGGCTACGAGCAGTACTTC. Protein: CASSLGAGYEQYF.